This entry concerns a single T cell receptor beta chain. Antigen specificity is unknown. Germline V gives CDR1 MNHNS, CDR2 SASEGT. V shed 6 bases and J shed 0 bases, with 3 bases lying between them. CDR3 length: 12 residues. This specimen belongs to a study of T cells in narcolepsy. Study context: Patients with NT1 or NT2 and healthy control donors were enrolled.

Broader study findings: HCRT-specific and TRIB2-specific autoreactive clonotypes appeared among same-patient CSF and blood CD4+ clonotypes. Autoreactive clone sequences were missing from some blood memory CD4+ repertoires.

This table comes from immunoSEQ multiplex PCR, and its TCRdb copy is limited to in-frame clones, with some not included. The repertoire holds 27,000 or so clones, with more than 75% as singletons. The sample consisted of memory (CD45RA-) CD4+ T cells from blood. The clonotype was recovered from a human donor in good health. The rearrangement joins TRBV6-1 to TRBJ1-5, with D unresolved. The CDR3 DNA reads TGTGCCAGCAGGGATAGCAATCAGCCCCAGCATTTT. It encodes CASRDSNQPQHF.